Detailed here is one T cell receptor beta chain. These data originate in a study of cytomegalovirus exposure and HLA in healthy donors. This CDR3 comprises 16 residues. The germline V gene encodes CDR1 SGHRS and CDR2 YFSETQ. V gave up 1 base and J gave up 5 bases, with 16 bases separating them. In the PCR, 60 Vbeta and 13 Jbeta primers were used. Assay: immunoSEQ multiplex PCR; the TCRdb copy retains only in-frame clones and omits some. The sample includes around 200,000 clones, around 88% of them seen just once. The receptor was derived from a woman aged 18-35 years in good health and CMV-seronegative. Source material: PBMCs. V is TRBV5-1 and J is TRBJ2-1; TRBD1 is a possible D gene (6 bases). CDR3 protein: CASSLTTGTPNNEQFF. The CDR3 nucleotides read TGCGCCAGCAGCTTGACCACTGGGACACCTAACAATGAGCAGTTCTTC.